The source of this T cell receptor (beta chain) is a study of T cell responses to AZD1222 COVID-19 vaccine. Study observations and caveats: The study found Spike-specific TCR breadth and depth rose after two AZD1222 doses.

Repertoires were generated with immunoSEQ multiplex PCR, while TCRdb's copy carries only in-frame clones and drops some. Seen here are about 130,000 clones, roughly 85% observed once, and the top ten hold 7.9%. The CDR3 length is 13 residues. Trimming removed 4 bases at V and 5 bases at J, with 11 bases between. CDR1 and CDR2 from the germline V gene are LNHDA and SQIVND (reference sequence). As for this clone: What it recognizes is unknown.

The chain is built from TRBV19 and TRBJ1-1, with a possible D match to TRBD1 (6 bases). This clonotype was sampled from an adult who received the MenACWY meningococcal vaccine as a control. Sequenced here: peripheral blood, sampled 28 days after the second dose of the MenACWY control vaccine. The CDR3 loop is CASSTQGWTEAFF. The CDR3, as DNA: TGTGCCAGTAGTACACAGGGATGGACTGAAGCTTTCTTT.